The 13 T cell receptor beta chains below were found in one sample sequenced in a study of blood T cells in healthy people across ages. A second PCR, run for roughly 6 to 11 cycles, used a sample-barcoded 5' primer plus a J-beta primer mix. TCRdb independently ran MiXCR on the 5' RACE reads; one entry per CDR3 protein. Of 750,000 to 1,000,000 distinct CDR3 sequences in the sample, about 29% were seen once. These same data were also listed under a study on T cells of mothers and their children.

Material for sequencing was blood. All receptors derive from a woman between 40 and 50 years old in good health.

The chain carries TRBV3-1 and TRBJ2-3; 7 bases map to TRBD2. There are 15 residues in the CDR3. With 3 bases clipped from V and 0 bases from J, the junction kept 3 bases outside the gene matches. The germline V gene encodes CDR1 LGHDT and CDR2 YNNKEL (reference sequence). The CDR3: CASSHGTISTDTQYF. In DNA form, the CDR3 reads TGTGCCAGCAGCCACGGGACTATAAGCACAGATACGCAGTATTTT.

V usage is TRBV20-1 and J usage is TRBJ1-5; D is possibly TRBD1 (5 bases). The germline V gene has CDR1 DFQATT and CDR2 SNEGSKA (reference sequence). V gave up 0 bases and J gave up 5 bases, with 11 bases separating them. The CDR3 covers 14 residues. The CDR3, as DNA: TGCAGTGCTAGAGACTGGGTAGGGGATCAGCCCCAGCATTTT. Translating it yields CSARDWVGDQPQHF.

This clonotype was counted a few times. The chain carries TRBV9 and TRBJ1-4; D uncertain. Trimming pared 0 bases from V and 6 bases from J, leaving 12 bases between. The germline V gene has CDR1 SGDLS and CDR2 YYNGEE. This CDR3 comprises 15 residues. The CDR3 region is CASSVGWGKDEKLFF. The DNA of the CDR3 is TGTGCCAGCAGCGTAGGGTGGGGAAAAGATGAAAAACTGTTTTTT.

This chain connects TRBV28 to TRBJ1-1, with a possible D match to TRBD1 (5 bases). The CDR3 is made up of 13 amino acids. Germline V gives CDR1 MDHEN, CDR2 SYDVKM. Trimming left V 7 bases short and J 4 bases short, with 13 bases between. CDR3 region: CASTPSDSTEAFF. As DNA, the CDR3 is TGTGCCAGCACCCCTTCAGACAGCACTGAAGCTTTCTTT.

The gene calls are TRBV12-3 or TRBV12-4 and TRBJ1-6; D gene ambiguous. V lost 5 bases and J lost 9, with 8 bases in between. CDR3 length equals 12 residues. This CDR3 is CASSPQFSPLHF. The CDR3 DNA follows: TGTGCCAGCAGTCCCCAGTTTTCACCCCTCCACTTT.

In DNA, the CDR3 is TGTGCCAGCATGTCCGGGACTAGCGGAGGGGAGCAGTACTTC. Encoded protein: CASMSGTSGGEQYF. The rearrangement joins TRBV28 to TRBJ2-7; 11 bases map to TRBD2. The CDR3 covers 14 residues. Trimming took 7 bases from V and 7 from J; bases not matched to a gene: 9. The germline gives CDR1 MDHEN, CDR2 SYDVKM.

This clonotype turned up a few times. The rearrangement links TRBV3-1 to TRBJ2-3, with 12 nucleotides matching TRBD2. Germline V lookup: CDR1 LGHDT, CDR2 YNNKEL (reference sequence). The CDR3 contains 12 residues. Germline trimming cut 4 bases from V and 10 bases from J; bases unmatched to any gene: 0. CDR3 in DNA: TGTGCCAGCAGCCCTAGCGGGGGGGCGCAGTATTTT. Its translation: CASSPSGGAQYF.

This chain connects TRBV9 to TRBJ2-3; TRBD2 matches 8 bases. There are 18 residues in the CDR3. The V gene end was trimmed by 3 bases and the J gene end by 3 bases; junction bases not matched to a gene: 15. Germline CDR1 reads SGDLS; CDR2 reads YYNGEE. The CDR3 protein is CASSDRAPGTSLTDTQYF. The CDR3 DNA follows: TGTGCCAGCAGCGACCGTGCCCCCGGGACTAGTCTAACAGATACGCAGTATTTT.

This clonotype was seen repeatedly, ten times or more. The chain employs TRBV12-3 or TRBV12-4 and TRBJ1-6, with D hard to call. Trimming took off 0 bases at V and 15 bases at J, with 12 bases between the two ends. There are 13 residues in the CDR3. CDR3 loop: CASSLARRTYLHF. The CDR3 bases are TGTGCCAGCAGTTTAGCCCGACGGACCTACCTCCACTTT.

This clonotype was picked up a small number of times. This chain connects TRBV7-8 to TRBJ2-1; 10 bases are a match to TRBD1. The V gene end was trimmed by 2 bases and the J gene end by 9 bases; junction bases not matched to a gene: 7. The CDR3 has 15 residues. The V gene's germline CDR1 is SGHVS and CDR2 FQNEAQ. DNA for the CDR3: TGTGCCAGCAGCTTAACAGACAGGGGGCGCGCTGAGCAGTTCTTC. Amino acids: CASSLTDRGRAEQFF.

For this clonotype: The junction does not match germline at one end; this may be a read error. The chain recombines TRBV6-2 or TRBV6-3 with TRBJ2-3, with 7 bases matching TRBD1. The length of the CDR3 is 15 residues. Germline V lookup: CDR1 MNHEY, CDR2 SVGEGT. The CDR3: CVSRGSPSLTDTQYF. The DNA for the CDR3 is TGTGTCAGCAGGGGGTCTCCTTCCCTCACAGATACGCAGTATTTT.

Here the CDR3 DNA reads TGCAGTGCTAGAGACCGTTTTCGAGAGGGGACTAGCGGGAGAATAGATACGCAGTATTTT. It translates to CSARDRFREGTSGRIDTQYF. V and J are TRBV20-1 and TRBJ2-3, with 14 positions matching TRBD2. Germline assignment: CDR1 DFQATT and CDR2 SNEGSKA (reference sequence). The CDR3 runs 20 residues. The J segment lost 5 bases and the V segment lost 0 bases, leaving 16 bases of the junction unmatched.

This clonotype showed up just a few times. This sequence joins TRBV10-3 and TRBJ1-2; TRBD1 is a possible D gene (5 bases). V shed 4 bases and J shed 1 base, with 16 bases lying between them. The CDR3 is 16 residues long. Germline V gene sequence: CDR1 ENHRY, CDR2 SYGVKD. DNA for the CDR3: TGTGCCATCAGTGGAGGTCGGGGCGCGGATAACTATGGCTACACCTTC. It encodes CAISGGRGADNYGYTF.